This T cell receptor (beta chain) appears in the sequencing data of a study of graft-versus-host responses after intestinal transplantation. The wider study: Every recipient had anti-thymocyte globulin induction and 2 to 3 years of tacrolimus plus steroids.

The CDR3 covers 15 residues. The germline V gene encodes CDR1 LGHNA and CDR2 YSLEER. V lost 4 bases, J lost 0 bases, and 10 bases lay in between. Profiling relied on immunoSEQ multiplex PCR, and the TCRdb table lists in-frame clones only, not all of them. Found here are approximately 14,000 clones, 70% of them singletons; the top ten hold roughly a quarter. Once graft tissue had been processed, intraepithelial and lamina propria lymphocytes were released. By sample share, this clone is medium-sized. Sequenced material: ileum tissue, taken around 99 weeks after intestinal transplantation. The clonotype comes from a human patient who received an intestinal transplant, so some T cells may come from the graft donor. The chain recombines TRBV4-3 with TRBJ2-1; D ambiguous. The CDR3 DNA sequence: TGCGCCAGCAGCCTAAGCAAGAACTCCTACAATGAGCAGTTCTTC. Translating it yields CASSLSKNSYNEQFF.